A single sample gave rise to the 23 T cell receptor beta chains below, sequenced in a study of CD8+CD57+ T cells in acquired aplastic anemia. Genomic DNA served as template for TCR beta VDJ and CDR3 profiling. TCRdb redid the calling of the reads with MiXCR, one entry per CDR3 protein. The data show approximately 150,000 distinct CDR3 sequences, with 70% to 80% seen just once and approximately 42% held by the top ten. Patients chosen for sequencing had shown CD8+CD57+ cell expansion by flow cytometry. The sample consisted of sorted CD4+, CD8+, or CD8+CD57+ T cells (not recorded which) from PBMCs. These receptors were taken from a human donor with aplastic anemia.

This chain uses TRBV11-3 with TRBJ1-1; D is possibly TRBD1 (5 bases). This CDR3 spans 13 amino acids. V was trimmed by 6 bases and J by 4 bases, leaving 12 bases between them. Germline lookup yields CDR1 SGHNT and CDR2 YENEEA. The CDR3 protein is CASSPTRGTEAFF. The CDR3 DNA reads TGTGCCAGCAGTCCTACTAGGGGCACTGAAGCTTTCTTT.

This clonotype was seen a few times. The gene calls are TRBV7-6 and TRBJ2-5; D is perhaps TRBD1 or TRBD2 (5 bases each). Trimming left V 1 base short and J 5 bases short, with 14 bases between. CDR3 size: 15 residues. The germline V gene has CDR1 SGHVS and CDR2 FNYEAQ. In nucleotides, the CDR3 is TGTGCCAGCAGCTTAGGGGGGAGTACCCGGGAGACCCAGTACTTC. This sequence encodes CASSLGGSTRETQYF.

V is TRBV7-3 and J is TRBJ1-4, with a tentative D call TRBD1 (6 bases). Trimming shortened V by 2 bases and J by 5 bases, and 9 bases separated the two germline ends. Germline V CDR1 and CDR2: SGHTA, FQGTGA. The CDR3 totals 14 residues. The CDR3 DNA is TGTGCCAGCAGCTTAGACAGGCCAAATGAAAAACTGTTTTTT. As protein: CASSLDRPNEKLFF.

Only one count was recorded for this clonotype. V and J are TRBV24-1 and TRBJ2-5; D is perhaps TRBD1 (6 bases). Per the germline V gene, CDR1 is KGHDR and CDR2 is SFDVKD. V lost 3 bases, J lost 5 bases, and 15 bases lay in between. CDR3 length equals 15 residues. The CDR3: CATSDNDRYGETQYF. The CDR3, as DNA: TGTGCCACCAGTGATAACGACAGGTATGGGGAGACCCAGTACTTC.

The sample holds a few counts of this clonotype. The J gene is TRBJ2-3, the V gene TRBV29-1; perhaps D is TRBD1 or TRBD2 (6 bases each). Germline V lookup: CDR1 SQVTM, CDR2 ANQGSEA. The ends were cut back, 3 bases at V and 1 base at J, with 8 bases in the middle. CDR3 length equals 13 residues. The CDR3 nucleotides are TGCAGCGTTGAGGAGGGGGGCACAGATACGCAGTATTTT. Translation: CSVEEGGTDTQYF.

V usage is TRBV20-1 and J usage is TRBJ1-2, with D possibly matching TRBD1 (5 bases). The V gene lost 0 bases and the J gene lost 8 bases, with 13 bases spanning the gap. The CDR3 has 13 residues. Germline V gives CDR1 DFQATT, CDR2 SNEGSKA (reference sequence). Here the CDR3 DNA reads TGCAGTGCTAGAGATGGGGCAGGGATAGGCTACACCTTC. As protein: CSARDGAGIGYTF.

CDR3 in amino acids: CASSLQGGVWGYTF. CDR3 bases: TGTGCCAGCAGCTTACAGGGGGGAGTGTGGGGCTACACCTTC. This chain uses TRBV5-4 with TRBJ1-2; 8 bases are a match to TRBD1. The CDR3 loop spans 14 amino acids. V trimming: 2 bases; J trimming: 8 bases; junction bases outside the gene matches: 8. The V gene's germline CDR1 is SGHNT and CDR2 YYREEE (reference sequence).

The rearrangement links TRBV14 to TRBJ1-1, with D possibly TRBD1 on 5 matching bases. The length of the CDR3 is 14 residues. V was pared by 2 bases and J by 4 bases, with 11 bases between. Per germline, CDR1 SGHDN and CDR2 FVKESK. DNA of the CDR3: TGTGCCAGCAGCCAAAATTTCGGGGGCACTGAAGCTTTCTTT. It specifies CASSQNFGGTEAFF.

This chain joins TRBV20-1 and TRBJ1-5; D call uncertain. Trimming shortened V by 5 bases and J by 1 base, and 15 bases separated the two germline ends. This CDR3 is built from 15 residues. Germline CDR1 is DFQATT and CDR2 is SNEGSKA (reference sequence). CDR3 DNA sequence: TGCAGTGCTCCGAGGACGGGGAGGAGCAATCAGCCCCAGCATTTT. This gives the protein CSAPRTGRSNQPQHF.

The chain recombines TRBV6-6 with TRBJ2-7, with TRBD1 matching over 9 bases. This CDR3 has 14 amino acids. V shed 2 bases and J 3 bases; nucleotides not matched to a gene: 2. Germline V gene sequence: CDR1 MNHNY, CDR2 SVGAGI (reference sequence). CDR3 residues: CASSYMGQGYEQYF. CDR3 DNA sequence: TGTGCCAGCAGTTACATGGGACAGGGCTACGAGCAGTACTTC.

CDR3 coding DNA: TGTGCCAGCAGCCCAGGACTAGCAGCCTCCTACGAGCAGTACTTC. It specifies CASSPGLAASYEQYF. This rearrangement joins TRBV9 to TRBJ2-7, with TRBD2 matching 8 bases. The CDR3 is 15 residues long. Germline V CDR1 and CDR2: SGDLS, YYNGEE. V shed 4 bases and J 0 bases; nucleotides not matched to a gene: 6.

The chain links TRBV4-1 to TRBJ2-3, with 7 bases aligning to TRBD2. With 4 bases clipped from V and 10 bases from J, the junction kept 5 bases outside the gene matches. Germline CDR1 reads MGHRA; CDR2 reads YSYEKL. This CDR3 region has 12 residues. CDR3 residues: CASSRAREAQYF. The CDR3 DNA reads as TGCGCCAGCAGCCGTGCCCGGGAGGCGCAGTATTTT.

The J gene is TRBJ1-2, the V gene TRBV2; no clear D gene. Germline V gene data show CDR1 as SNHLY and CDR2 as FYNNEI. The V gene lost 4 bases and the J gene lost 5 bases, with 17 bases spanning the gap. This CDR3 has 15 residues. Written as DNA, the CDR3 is TGTGCCAGCAGTGGAGTCCGGGAGAATAAATATGGCTACACCTTC. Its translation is CASSGVRENKYGYTF.

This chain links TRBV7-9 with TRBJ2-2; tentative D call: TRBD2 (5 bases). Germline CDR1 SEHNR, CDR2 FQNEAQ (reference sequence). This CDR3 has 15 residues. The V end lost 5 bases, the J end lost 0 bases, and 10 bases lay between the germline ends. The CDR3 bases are TGTGCCAGCAGCCTTGGGAGTTCGAACACCGGGGAGCTGTTTTTT. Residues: CASSLGSSNTGELFF.

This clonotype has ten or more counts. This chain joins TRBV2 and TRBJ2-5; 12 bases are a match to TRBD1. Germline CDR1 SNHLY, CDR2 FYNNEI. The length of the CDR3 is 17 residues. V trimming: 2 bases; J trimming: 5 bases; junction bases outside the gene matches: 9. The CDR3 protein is CASSELGPGQGAETQYF. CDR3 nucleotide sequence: TGTGCCAGCAGTGAACTCGGACCGGGACAGGGGGCTGAGACCCAGTACTTC. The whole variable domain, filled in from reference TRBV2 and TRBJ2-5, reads EPEVTQTPSHQVTQMGQEVILRCVPISNHLYFYWYRQILGQKVEFLVSFYNNEISEKSEIFDDQFSVERPDGSNFTLKIRSTKLEDSAMYFCASSELGPGQGAETQYFGPGTRLLVL.

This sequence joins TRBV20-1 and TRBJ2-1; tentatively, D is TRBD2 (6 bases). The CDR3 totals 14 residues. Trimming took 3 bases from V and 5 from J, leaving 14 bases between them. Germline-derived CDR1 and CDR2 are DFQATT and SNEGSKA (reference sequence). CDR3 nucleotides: TGCAGTGCTAGTCAAGGGAGGAGGGACAATGAGCAGTTCTTC. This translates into CSASQGRRDNEQFF.

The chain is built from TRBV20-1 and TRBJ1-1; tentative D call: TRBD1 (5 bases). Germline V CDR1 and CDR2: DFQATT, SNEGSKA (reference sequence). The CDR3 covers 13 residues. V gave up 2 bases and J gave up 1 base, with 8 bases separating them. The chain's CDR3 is CSARPGTNTEAFF. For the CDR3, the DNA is TGCAGTGCTAGACCTGGGACGAACACTGAAGCTTTCTTT.

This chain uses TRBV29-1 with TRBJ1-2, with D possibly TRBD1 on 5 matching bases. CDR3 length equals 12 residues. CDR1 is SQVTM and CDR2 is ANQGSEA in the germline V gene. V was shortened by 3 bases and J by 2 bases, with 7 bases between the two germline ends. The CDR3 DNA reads TGCAGCGTTGACGGACAAAACTATGGCTACACCTTC. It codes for CSVDGQNYGYTF.

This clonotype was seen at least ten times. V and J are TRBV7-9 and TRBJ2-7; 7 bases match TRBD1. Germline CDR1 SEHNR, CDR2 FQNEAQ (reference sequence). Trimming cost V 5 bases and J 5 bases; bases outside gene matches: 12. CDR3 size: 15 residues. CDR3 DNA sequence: TGTGCCAGCAGCCCCCGGGACAGAGCCGTTAACGAGCAGTACTTC. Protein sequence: CASSPRDRAVNEQYF.

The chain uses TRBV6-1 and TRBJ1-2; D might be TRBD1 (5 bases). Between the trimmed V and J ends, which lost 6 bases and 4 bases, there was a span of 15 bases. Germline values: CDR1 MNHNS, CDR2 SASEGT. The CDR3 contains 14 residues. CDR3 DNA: TGTGCCAGCAGGCTACGGGGGACTGGCTATGGCTACACCTTC. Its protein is CASRLRGTGYGYTF.

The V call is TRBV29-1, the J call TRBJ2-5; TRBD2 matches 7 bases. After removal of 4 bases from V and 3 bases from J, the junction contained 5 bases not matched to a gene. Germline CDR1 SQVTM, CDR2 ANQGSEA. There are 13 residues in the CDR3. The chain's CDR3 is CSVVRLAEETQYF. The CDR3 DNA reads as TGCAGCGTTGTTCGCCTAGCGGAAGAGACCCAGTACTTC.

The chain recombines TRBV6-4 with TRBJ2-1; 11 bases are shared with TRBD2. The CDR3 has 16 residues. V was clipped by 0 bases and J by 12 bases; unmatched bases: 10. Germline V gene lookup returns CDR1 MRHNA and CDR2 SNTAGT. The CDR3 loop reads CASSDSSGGATDTQFF. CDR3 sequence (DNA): TGTGCCAGCAGTGACTCTAGCGGGGGGGCTACAGATACGCAGTTCTTC.

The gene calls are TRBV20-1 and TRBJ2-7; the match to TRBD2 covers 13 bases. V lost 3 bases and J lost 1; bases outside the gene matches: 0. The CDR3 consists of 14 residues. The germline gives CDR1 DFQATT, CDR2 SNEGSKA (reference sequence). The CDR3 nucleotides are TGCAGTGCTAGGACTAGCGGGGGGTCCTACGAGCAGTACTTC. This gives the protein CSARTSGGSYEQYF.